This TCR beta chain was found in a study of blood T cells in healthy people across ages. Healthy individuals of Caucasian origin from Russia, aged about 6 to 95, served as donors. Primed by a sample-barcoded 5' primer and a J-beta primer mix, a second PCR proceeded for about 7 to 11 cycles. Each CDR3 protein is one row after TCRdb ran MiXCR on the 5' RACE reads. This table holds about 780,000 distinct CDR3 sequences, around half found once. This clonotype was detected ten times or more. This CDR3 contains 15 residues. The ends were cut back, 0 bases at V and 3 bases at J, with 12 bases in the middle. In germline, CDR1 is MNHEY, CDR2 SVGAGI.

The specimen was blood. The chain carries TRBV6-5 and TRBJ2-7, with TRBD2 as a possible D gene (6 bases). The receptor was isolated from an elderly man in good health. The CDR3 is CASSYSIGGSYEQYF. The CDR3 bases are TGTGCCAGCAGTTACTCGATCGGGGGAAGCTACGAGCAGTACTTC.